At least ten counts were recorded for the clone carrying this TCR beta chain. This entry comes from a study of T-cell reconstitution after alpha-beta-depleted transplantation in children. J gave up 5 bases and V 3 bases, and 9 bases lay outside the gene matches. The germline V gene encodes CDR1 DFQATT and CDR2 SNEGSKA (reference sequence). The CDR3 length is 16 residues. Unique molecular identifiers were used to barcode this TCRbeta library. TCRdb reprocessed the PCR reads via MiXCR and lists one record per CDR3 protein. The sample yields 640,000 or so distinct CDR3 sequences, 16% seen once. The V gene is TRBV20-1, the J gene TRBJ2-1; 11 nucleotides match TRBD1. This specimen was PBMCs from the stem cell graft donor, taken from the stem cell graft. This TCR derives from a human donor who donated a stem cell graft to a child with acute myeloid leukemia. The CDR3 nucleotides are TGCAGTGCTAGGGACCCAGGACAGGGGGCCCACAATGAGCAGTTCTTC. As protein: CSARDPGQGAHNEQFF.